This TCR beta chain was identified in a study of blood T cell repertoires in COVID-19. Germline V gives CDR1 LNHNV, CDR2 YYDKDF (reference sequence). V dropped 4 bases and J dropped 5 bases, with 14 bases sitting between them. The CDR3 has 14 residues. This table comes from immunoSEQ multiplex PCR, and its TCRdb copy is limited to in-frame clones, with some not included. The sample includes roughly 230,000 clones, roughly 87% of them seen just once. The chain combines TRBV15 with TRBJ1-1; no reliable D call. The TCR was taken from a human donor in a cohort sampled during active COVID-19. Input material: peripheral blood. DNA of the CDR3: TGTGCCACCAGCAAGGGCGGGGAGGAGACTGAAGCTTTCTTT. It is translated as CATSKGGEETEAFF.